This T cell receptor beta chain was sequenced in a study of T cell responses to AZD1222 COVID-19 vaccine. Trimming cost V 7 bases and J 6 bases, with 9 bases left between them. The CDR3 length is 11 residues. The germline gives CDR1 MDHEN, CDR2 SYDVKM. Assay: immunoSEQ multiplex PCR; the TCRdb copy retains only in-frame clones and omits some. The sample lists roughly 180,000 clones; more than 85% were seen once. The sequenced sample was peripheral blood, obtained 28 days after the second AZD1222 dose. The receptor was isolated from an adult who received the AZD1222 COVID-19 vaccine. The chain couples TRBV28 to TRBJ2-5, with D possibly being TRBD1 (6 bases). The CDR3 DNA reads TGTGCCAGCAACAGGGAAAAGACCCAGTACTTC. This encodes CASNREKTQYF.